Listed below are T cell receptor beta chains from one sample, sequenced in a study of Ad26.COV2.S vaccination and SARS-CoV-2 variants. Sequencing was performed with immunoSEQ multiplex PCR; in TCRdb, only in-frame clones are kept and a portion is missing. The sample shows around 450,000 clones, 89% of them seen only once. The sequencing used peripheral blood, collected in a trial of Ad26.COV2.S vaccine versus placebo. These receptors originate from a person between 18 and 65 years old who received the Ad26.COV2.S COVID-19 vaccine or a placebo. Both conserved end residues are part of each CDR3. The order of the fields is CDR3 protein, CDR3 DNA, J gene, clone size, D gene, CDR3 length, V gene. D genes are given only for firm matches. Size is stated for part of the rows, as once, few or many counts, or as a class when the clone is expanded.

CDR3aa: CASSRGIRGVSGSYNEQFF
CDR3nt: TGCGCCAGCAGCCGGGGGATTCGAGGGGTCTCAGGGTCCTACAATGAGCAGTTCTTC
j_gene: TRBJ2-1
abundance: once
d_gene: NA
len: 19
v_gene: TRBV5-1

CDR3aa: CASSLAQGNYGYTF
CDR3nt: TGTGCCAGCAGCCTCGCCCAGGGGAACTATGGCTACACCTTC
j_gene: TRBJ1-2
abundance: NA
d_gene: NA
len: 14
v_gene: TRBV7-9

CDR3aa: CASSPRGDSTDTQYF
CDR3nt: TGTGCCAGCTCACCACGTGGGGATAGCACAGATACGCAGTATTTT
j_gene: TRBJ2-3
abundance: once
d_gene: NA
len: 15
v_gene: TRBV18

CDR3aa: CASSQGDRVSPNTGELFF
CDR3nt: TGTGCCAGCAGCCAGGGAGACAGGGTATCCCCGAACACCGGGGAGCTGTTTTTT
j_gene: TRBJ2-2
abundance: once
d_gene: TRBD1
len: 18
v_gene: TRBV3-1/TRBV3-2

CDR3aa: CASSPDYRGTNEKLFF
CDR3nt: TGTGCCAGTAGTCCAGATTACAGGGGAACTAATGAAAAACTGTTTTTT
j_gene: TRBJ1-4
abundance: NA
d_gene: TRBD1
len: 16
v_gene: TRBV19

CDR3aa: CASSLYGYTF
CDR3nt: TGTGCCTCCAGCCTCTATGGCTACACCTTC
j_gene: TRBJ1-2
abundance: NA
d_gene: NA
len: 10
v_gene: TRBV6-5

CDR3aa: CAISEGGTGGLEQYF
CDR3nt: TGTGCCATCAGTGAGGGAGGAACTGGGGGTCTCGAGCAGTACTTC
j_gene: TRBJ2-7
abundance: NA
d_gene: NA
len: 15
v_gene: TRBV10-3

CDR3aa: CASSLGRAPYEQYF
CDR3nt: TGCGCCAGCAGCTTGGGAAGGGCCCCCTACGAGCAGTACTTC
j_gene: TRBJ2-7
abundance: NA
d_gene: NA
len: 14
v_gene: TRBV5-1

CDR3aa: CASSSGPKQFF
CDR3nt: TGTGCCAGCAGTTCCGGGCCCAAGCAGTTCTTC
j_gene: TRBJ2-1
abundance: NA
d_gene: NA
len: 11
v_gene: TRBV7-9

CDR3aa: CASSLDPHEQYF
CDR3nt: TGTGCCAGCAGCCTGGACCCGCACGAGCAGTACTTC
j_gene: TRBJ2-7
abundance: NA
d_gene: NA
len: 12
v_gene: TRBV3-1/TRBV3-2

CDR3aa: CASQEISTDTQYF
CDR3nt: TGTGCCAGCCAAGAAATTAGCACAGATACGCAGTATTTT
j_gene: TRBJ2-3
abundance: NA
d_gene: NA
len: 13
v_gene: TRBV7-6

CDR3aa: CASSYRSGTGREKLFF
CDR3nt: TGTGCCAGCAGTTACCGTTCCGGGACAGGGCGGGAAAAACTGTTTTTT
j_gene: TRBJ1-4
abundance: NA
d_gene: TRBD1
len: 16
v_gene: TRBV5-6

CDR3aa: CASYIFGSNYGYTF
CDR3nt: TGTGCCAGCTATATCTTCGGATCTAACTATGGCTACACCTTC
j_gene: TRBJ1-2
abundance: NA
d_gene: NA
len: 14
v_gene: TRBV2

CDR3aa: CASSFRQGTSNQPQHF
CDR3nt: TGTGCCAGCAGTTTCCGACAGGGAACCAGCAATCAGCCCCAGCATTTT
j_gene: TRBJ1-5
abundance: NA
d_gene: TRBD1
len: 16
v_gene: TRBV2

CDR3aa: CASTLGGMSTDTQYF
CDR3nt: TGTGCCAGCACCCTGGGGGGAATGAGCACAGATACGCAGTATTTT
j_gene: TRBJ2-3
abundance: NA
d_gene: NA
len: 15
v_gene: TRBV9

CDR3aa: CASSLMAGGQTDTQYF
CDR3nt: TGTGCCAGCAGCTTAATGGCGGGGGGACAAACAGATACGCAGTATTTT
j_gene: TRBJ2-3
abundance: NA
d_gene: TRBD2
len: 16
v_gene: TRBV13

CDR3aa: CASSRRTSGTDTQYF
CDR3nt: TGTGCCAGCAGTAGACGGACTAGCGGGACAGATACGCAGTATTTT
j_gene: TRBJ2-3
abundance: NA
d_gene: TRBD2
len: 15
v_gene: TRBV6-4

CDR3aa: CASSLYVTSGPYEQYF
CDR3nt: TGTGCCAGCAGTTTATATGTTACTAGCGGGCCCTACGAGCAGTACTTC
j_gene: TRBJ2-7
abundance: NA
d_gene: TRBD2
len: 16
v_gene: TRBV27

CDR3aa: CASIYTPSGRLYEQYF
CDR3nt: TGTGCCAGCATCTACACCCCTAGCGGGAGACTTTACGAGCAGTACTTC
j_gene: TRBJ2-7
abundance: NA
d_gene: TRBD2
len: 16
v_gene: TRBV7-3

CDR3aa: CASSQGTQPQHF
CDR3nt: TGTGCCAGCAGCCAGGGGACCCAGCCCCAGCATTTT
j_gene: TRBJ1-5
abundance: once
d_gene: NA
len: 12
v_gene: TRBV3-1/TRBV3-2

CDR3aa: CASSMTSGSYEQYF
CDR3nt: TGCGCCAGCAGCATGACTAGCGGTTCCTACGAGCAGTACTTC
j_gene: TRBJ2-7
abundance: once
d_gene: TRBD2
len: 14
v_gene: TRBV5-1

CDR3aa: CATSEGNTDTQYF
CDR3nt: TGTGCCACCAGTGAGGGAAACACAGATACGCAGTATTTT
j_gene: TRBJ2-3
abundance: NA
d_gene: NA
len: 13
v_gene: TRBV24-1

CDR3aa: CASSGLSGEKLFF
CDR3nt: TGTGCCAGCAGTGGACTGTCGGGTGAAAAACTGTTTTTT
j_gene: TRBJ1-4
abundance: NA
d_gene: NA
len: 13
v_gene: TRBV2